A selection of T cell receptor beta chains follows, all from one sample in a study of T cells in localized non-small cell lung cancer. Measured with immunoSEQ multiplex PCR; TCRdb has only the in-frame clones, and not every one. This table has 15,000 to 19,000 clones, 70% to 90% appearing once. Sample: peripheral blood mononuclear cells, taken before any cancer treatment. The receptors come from a male donor at least 60 years old with stage II lung adenocarcinoma. Each CDR3 is given with its conserved first and last residue. A D gene is named only where the DNA matches it firmly. Size tells how often a clone was seen (once, few, many) or the class of an expanded clone, and some rows leave it out.

-,TRBD1,TRBV15,TRBJ2-1,TGTGCCACCAGCAGAGGGGCTATTTACAGGGGAAGCCCCAATGAGCAGTTCTTC,CATSRGAIYRGSPNEQFF
-,-,TRBV10-1,TRBJ2-3,TGCGCCAGCAGTGAGTCGACCCCCACAGATACGCAGTATTTT,CASSESTPTDTQYF
few,TRBD2,TRBV5-8,TRBJ2-3,TGTGCCAGCAGCTGGACTAGCGACTTCACAGATACGCAGTATTTT,CASSWTSDFTDTQYF
-,TRBD1,TRBV6-5,TRBJ2-1,TGTGCCAGCAGTTCGGTGGGGGGACAGGGTAACAATGAGCAGTTCTTC,CASSSVGGQGNNEQFF
-,TRBD2,TRBV5-4,TRBJ2-5,TGTGCCAGCAGCCGGGGGGTGGGAGTCCAAGAGACCCAGTACTTC,CASSRGVGVQETQYF
once,TRBD1,TRBV29-1,TRBJ2-4,TGCAGCGTTATAAGACAGGGGGCGTCCAAAAACATTCAGTACTTC,CSVIRQGASKNIQYF
once,TRBD2,TRBV14,TRBJ2-7,TGTGCCAGCAGCCGCCGGGGAGGGGCTGTCGAGCAGTACTTC,CASSRRGGAVEQYF
-,TRBD1,TRBV7-9,TRBJ1-1,TGTGCCAGCAGCTCCCCAGGGGGCTATACTGAAGCTTTCTTT,CASSSPGGYTEAFF
-,-,TRBV28,TRBJ2-2,TGTGCCAGCTACGGTGCCTCCGCGAACACCGGGGAGCTGTTTTTT,CASYGASANTGELFF
-,TRBD2,TRBV6-1,TRBJ2-1,TGTGCCAGCAGTGAAGAGGGGTCGAGACTAGCTAACAATGAGCAGTTCTTC,CASSEEGSRLANNEQFF
-,-,TRBV7-9,TRBJ2-3,TGTGCCAGCATGGCGGTCGTAGATACGCAGTATTTT,CASMAVVDTQYF
-,-,TRBV6-6,TRBJ1-5,TGTGCCAGCAGCCCGCGGGGCCGGGGAAATCAGCCCCAGCATTTT,CASSPRGRGNQPQHF
-,TRBD1,TRBV5-1,TRBJ1-3,TGCGCCAGCAGCTTACAGGGGGAAAGTGACACCATATATTTT,CASSLQGESDTIYF
-,TRBD1,TRBV30,TRBJ1-1,TGTGCCTGGAGTGGACAGGGTCAGAACACTGAAGCTTTCTTT,CAWSGQGQNTEAFF
-,TRBD1,TRBV11-3,TRBJ2-3,TGTGCCAGCAGCTTAGGGACAGGGTTTACAGATACGCAGTATTTT,CASSLGTGFTDTQYF
once,TRBD2,TRBV12-5,TRBJ2-3,TGTGCTAGTGGCCCCGGGGAGGGCTCAGATACGCAGTATTTT,CASGPGEGSDTQYF
-,TRBD1,TRBV14,TRBJ2-5,TGTGCCAGCAGCCGCAACAGGGGGCAAGAGACCCAGTACTTC,CASSRNRGQETQYF
once,TRBD2,TRBV6-1,TRBJ2-1,TGTGCCAGCTTTAGCGGGAACTCATTCGGTGAGCAGTTCTTC,CASFSGNSFGEQFF
-,-,TRBV9,TRBJ2-1,TGTGCCAGCAGCGTAGCGGGGGGCGCATCATCTAACAATGAGCAGTTCTTC,CASSVAGGASSNNEQFF
-,-,TRBV27,TRBJ2-6,TGTGCCAGCAGTTTATATCAGGGATCTGGGGCCAACGTCCTGACTTTC,CASSLYQGSGANVLTF
-,-,TRBV28,TRBJ2-5,TGTGCCAGCAGGCCCCTAGGAGAGACCCAGTACTTC,CASRPLGETQYF
-,-,TRBV29-1,TRBJ1-5,TGCAGCGTCCGGGACAACCACAATCAGCCCCAGCATTTT,CSVRDNHNQPQHF
-,-,TRBV9,TRBJ2-5,TGTGCCCGTAAGGGGCGCCAAGAGACCCAGTACTTC,CARKGRQETQYF
few,TRBD2,TRBV5-6,TRBJ2-1,TGTGCCAGCAGCTTGTGGGGGACTAGCGATAATGAGCAGTTCTTC,CASSLWGTSDNEQFF
-,-,TRBV28,TRBJ1-2,TGTGCCAGCAGTTTAAGAGGACGGGCGTGCACCTTC,CASSLRGRACTF
-,-,TRBV29-1,TRBJ2-6,TGCAGCGTCTACGACCTCTCTGGGGCCAACGTCCTGACTTTC,CSVYDLSGANVLTF
-,-,TRBV29-1,TRBJ2-6,TGCAGCGTTGTGTGGAGCTCTGGGGCCAACGTCCTGACTTTC,CSVVWSSGANVLTF
-,-,TRBV5-1,TRBJ1-2,TGCGCCAGCAGCGTAGGCTCCACCGGGGGAGTCGGTGGCTACACCTTC,CASSVGSTGGVGGYTF
-,TRBD2,TRBV6-5,TRBJ2-1,TGTGCCAGCAGTTACCAAGCGGGAGTCACGAATGAGCAGTTCTTC,CASSYQAGVTNEQFF
-,-,TRBV19,TRBJ1-1,TGTGCCAGTACCGTGGACGGATCGAACACTGAAGCTTTCTTT,CASTVDGSNTEAFF
-,-,TRBV23-1,TRBJ2-7,TGCGCCAGCAGTCACGAGAAACCCCCCTACGAGCAGTACTTC,CASSHEKPPYEQYF